This T cell receptor beta chain was obtained from a study of cytomegalovirus exposure and HLA in healthy donors (dated by TCRdb to the late 2010s). About the study as a whole: An earlier analysis of several hundred of the donors reported 250 to 350 Gb of sequence data and 117 million unique TCR beta sequences obtained from about 179 million T cells. An early release that covered several hundred HLA-typed donors contained 300 to 350 gigabases of sequencing data and some 87 million unique TCR sequences. The genetic ancestry cluster associated with self-reported Caucasian donors included over 65% of the roughly 400 genotyped donors. The study aimed to test whether cataloging public T cell receptors could reveal signatures of past pathogen exposure. Using immunosequencing, the study profiled T cell repertoires from fewer than 850 subjects and related those repertoires to cytomegalovirus serostatus. Along with the roughly 670-subject first cohort, a separate validation cohort of roughly 110 different subjects was used. To predict cytomegalovirus infection status, the study brought together high-throughput TCR immunosequencing, statistical association of individual TCRs with disease status, and machine learning. To study patterns of TCR occurrence, a later analysis re-analyzed previously published TCR beta repertoires from 600 to 750 donors and added high-resolution HLA genotyping. Rather than using new phenotypic data, the later analysis identified candidate immune exposures from TCR beta sequences and from how often those sequences occurred across donors. To decide whether each TCR beta V gene segment behaved as functional or pseudogenic, an earlier analysis of some 570 of the donors relied on high-throughput TCR beta sequencing. Donor age, sex, ethnicity and CMV serostatus were compiled alongside the repertoire data. Genome-wide SNP genotypes for about 65% of the 666 donors were used in a later genetic analysis, which treated that subset as a discovery cohort. All discovery cohort repertoires had been generated on a single sequencing platform. HLA typing covered class I and class II loci at four-digit resolution. The number of typed donors differed by locus: about 629-640 for A, B, C, DRB1 and DQB1; 500 to 550 for DQA1; some 590 for DPA1; and roughly 490 for DPB1. About five DR-DQ haplotypes were treated as single units for association and clustering because of strong linkage in the cohort. Among several hundred genotyped donors of the cohort, an average of about 220,000 unique TCR beta nucleotide sequences was sequenced per donor, of which about 19% were non-productive.

Measured from the cysteine to the phenylalanine, the CDR3 is 15 residues long. This entry keeps only the CDR3 DNA: 45 bases, framed from base 1. The germline V gene (reference sequence) specifies LNHDA as CDR1 and SQIVND as CDR2. Cut back by 4 bases and 5 bases, the V and J ends lie 17 bases apart. This clone has more than one count but fewer than ten. Its recognized antigen is unknown. The input lacks base qualities; no much larger clone sits a single base away. The cohort consisted of hundreds of healthy bone marrow donors. Cohort members were all nominally healthy when sampled, although unrecorded immune exposures were likely present. The donor tested CMV seropositive, placing the donor among the roughly 300 seropositive members of the cohort. Every donor gave a peripheral blood sample, and the peripheral blood mononuclear cells from that sample were used for TCR beta sequencing. Genomic DNA was extracted from the blood cell samples with the Qiagen DNeasy Blood Extraction Kit.

Library method: the immunoSEQ multiplex PCR assay. For the multiplex PCR, a mixture combining 60 forward primers for TCR Vbeta segments and 13 reverse primers for TCR Jbeta segments was used. The CDR3 region of rearranged TCR beta genes was amplified from genomic DNA by a multiplex PCR assay. The Illumina HiSeq System was used to sequence the amplified TCR beta libraries as 87-base-pair reads. The paper's data handling went like this. A later analysis counted about 80 million unique TCR beta chains across the 640 or so repertoires, and around 9.9 million of these chains were shared by at least two donors. To remove PCR and sequencing errors, raw reads were error-corrected and collapsed into unique sequences using a nearest-neighbor algorithm that merged closely related sequences. V, D and J gene segments were assigned by aligning CDR3 sequences to IMGT reference sequences. For a sequence to be retained, a match of at least six nucleotides to both a V gene segment and a J gene segment was required. A rearrangement was called productive if the CDR3 had no stop codons and remained in frame with V and J, and every other rearrangement was called non-productive. CDR3 was defined by IMGT convention, running from the second conserved V-encoded cysteine to the conserved J-encoded phenylalanine. The earlier analysis of about 620 of the donors excluded sequences that lacked an unambiguous match to a single V gene segment. An earlier analysis of fewer than 650 of the donors classified V segments as functional when productive rearrangements were above 56.7% and as segregating when the standard deviation between donors was above 5%. A statistical classification framework was built for diagnosing cytomegalovirus status from the catalog of TCR beta chain sequences. In a later analysis, V and J genes were assigned by comparing TCR nucleotide sequences against IMGT/GENE-DB human TR gene sequences. A later analysis assigned CDR3 sequences and most-parsimonious VDJ recombination scenarios with the TCRdist pipeline. In a later analysis, each TCR beta chain was defined by its CDR3 amino acid sequence together with its V-gene family, and reads without a unique V-gene family were excluded. In a later analysis, some 600 highly shared, low-generation-probability nucleotide sequences were removed to address suspected cross-contamination and a sequencing artifact. In a later analysis, a clonal expansion index was calculated for each public chain from normalized within-repertoire ranks of inferred template counts. In a later analysis, generation probabilities were computed with a VDJ recombination model fitted to out-of-frame rearrangements, and the resulting probabilities were checked against IGoR. Hypergeometric tests were used in a later analysis to score TCR-TCR, TCR-HLA and TCR-CMV co-occurrence, with a repertoire-size bias correction applied to the TCR pairs. False discovery rates were estimated in a later analysis by permuting HLA or CMV assignments 20 times. A later analysis grouped co-occurring TCRs with DBSCAN, adding TCRdist sequence similarity when clustering within HLA-allele-positive subsets. Repertoires with fewer than 30,000 or more than 120,000 public chains, plus five repertoires with anomalous nucleotide sharing, were excluded from co-occurrence clustering. In its TCRdb copy, this immuneACCESS table keeps in-frame sequences only and misses some clones. Where compared with another copy, unresolved V genes explain less than half of these, and the others have no known cause. The V and J calls and clone size come from that table; D and trimming were worked out from the DNA. The sample table holds around 150,000 clones, of which approximately 78% were seen once. 7% of the sample is held by the ten biggest clonotypes.

Broader findings and caveats from the paper: In a later analysis, the rate of TCR association differed among HLA loci, with DRB1 alleles having the most associated TCRs and HLA-C alleles having the fewest. Over 15 rarely observed V segments, including chromosome 9 orphons, were excluded from the earlier analysis of several hundred of the donors because counts were too low. Specific HLA alleles were associated with roughly 16,000 TCR beta sequences at a false discovery rate of 0.05 in a later analysis. The presence/absence analyses assumed that sequencing depth was roughly uniform across donors, and that assumption may not be true. In a later genetic analysis, a missense DCLRE1C variant was associated with V-gene and J-gene trimming of TCR beta chains, and the association was replicated in an independent cohort. Across donors, most TCR sequences were observed very rarely, whereas some public TCRs were present in many individuals. A further reported finding was that TCR beta sequences accurately predicted the HLA-A and HLA-B alleles for most subjects in the first cohort. The authors suggested that the approach could potentially be extended to other disease states and immunological phenotypes. The study gave a list of under 200 TCR beta chains associated with cytomegalovirus. Compared with the approximately 720-donor mean, donors in an Asian-associated ancestry cluster had fewer N-insertions in productive TCRs, according to a later genetic analysis. Strong co-occurrence of HLA alleles, especially DR and DQ, made assigning TCR associations to individual alleles difficult. In an earlier analysis of 587 of the donors, most TCR beta V segments were observed in productive rearrangements about 90% or about 30% of the time, broadly matching IMGT annotations. According to a later analysis, most CMV-associated TCR beta chains appeared to be HLA-restricted, and the HLA associations seemed to be driven largely by CMV exposure. Some IMGT-functional V segments, including TRBV6-2 and TRBV6-3, could not be told apart with the 87-base-pair reads, so those segments were excluded. Cytomegalovirus status was reported to be diagnosed by the classifier with high specificity and sensitivity in both the original and validation cohorts. The cohort was sequenced for TCR beta chains only, and without alpha or paired-chain data the features that could be detected were limited. In a later analysis, several top co-occurrence clusters were reported to appear linked to parvovirus B19, influenza, CMV and Epstein-Barr virus. A cluster of highly shared sequence variants was judged likely to represent a technical artifact of the sequencing pipeline. In a later analysis, HLA-associated TCR beta chains showed more clonal expansion and lower generation probabilities than non-associated chains that were equally common. Three of the identified cytomegalovirus-associated TCR beta chains were confirmed in vitro to be specific for cytomegalovirus antigens. The only immune exposure information available for the cohort was CMV serostatus. Linkage disequilibrium might explain the correlated functional status among segregating V segments, but an unknown experimental factor could not be ruled out. HLA typing was unavailable for some donors at each locus, so association tests used only the typed subset.

The TCR comes from a woman younger than 45 in good health and CMV-seropositive. The chain is assembled from TRBV19 and TRBJ2-5; a weak D assignment points to TRBD2 (6 bases agree). Input material: PBMCs. The CDR3 region has the sequence CASSSGTAPGETQYF. The base sequence is TGTGCCAGTAGTAGCGGGACCGCTCCAGGGGAGACCCAGTACTTC.